This entry is about one T cell receptor beta chain. Its specificity is not known. A 5'RACE reaction primed in the constant segment made cDNA libraries of TCR alpha and TCR beta, and these carried sample barcodes and UMIs. From the 5' RACE reads, TCRdb called clonotypes with MiXCR, one entry per CDR3 protein. The sample has some 190,000 distinct CDR3 sequences; 15% to 20% are singletons. The data were obtained in a study of T-cell memory formation after mild COVID-19. The CDR3 sequence is 15 residues long. The ends lost 3 bases at V and 5 bases at J; junction bases unmatched: 6. General observations from the study: The study found balanced CD4/CD8 in clones contracting day 15 to 85 and a CD4+ lean in later expanders. Nothing confirmed that second-wave clones peaking on day 37 were specific for SARS-CoV-2. Those CD4+ clones that contracted were mainly in CM and EM (CD8+ ones in EMRA).

The clonotype comes from an adult woman who had mild COVID-19 (a few samples of this study predate the infection). Cell type and time point are not known. The specimen was PBMCs or a T cell subset sorted from them (not recorded which). The chain joins TRBV12-3 or TRBV12-4 to TRBJ2-5, with 10 bases identical to TRBD1. CDR3 bases: TGTGCCAGCAGTTTTGGGACAGGGGTCAGGGAGACCCAGTACTTC. It yields the protein CASSFGTGVRETQYF.